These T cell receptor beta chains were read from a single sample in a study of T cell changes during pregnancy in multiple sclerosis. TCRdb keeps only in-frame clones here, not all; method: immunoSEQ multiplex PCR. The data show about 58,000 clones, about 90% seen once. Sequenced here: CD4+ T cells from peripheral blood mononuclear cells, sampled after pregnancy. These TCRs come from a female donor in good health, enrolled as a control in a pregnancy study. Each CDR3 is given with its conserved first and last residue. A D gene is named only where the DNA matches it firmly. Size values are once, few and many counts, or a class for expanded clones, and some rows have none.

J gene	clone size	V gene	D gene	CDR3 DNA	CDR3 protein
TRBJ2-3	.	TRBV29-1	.	TGCAGCGTTGCTACCGGGACAACGACAGATACGCAGTATTTT	CSVATGTTTDTQYF
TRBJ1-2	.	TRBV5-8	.	TGTGCCAGCAGCCCAGGGACTGGCCCCTATGGCTACACCTTC	CASSPGTGPYGYTF
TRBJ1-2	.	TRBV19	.	TGTGCCAGTAGTATAGAGGGGGGGGTCTTCTATGGCTACACCTTC	CASSIEGGVFYGYTF
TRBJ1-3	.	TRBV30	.	TGTGCCTGGAGTGAACTGGGGGGAGTAAGGTCCTCTGGAAACACCATATATTTT	CAWSELGGVRSSGNTIYF
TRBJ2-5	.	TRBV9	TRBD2	TGTGCCAGCAGCGTAGGTTCTAGCGGGGTGCAGACCCAGTACTTC	CASSVGSSGVQTQYF
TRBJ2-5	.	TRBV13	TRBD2	TGTGCCAGCAGCCGGGGACTAGCGCTGGGGACCCAGTACTTC	CASSRGLALGTQYF
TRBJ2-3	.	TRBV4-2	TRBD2	TGTGCCAGCAGCCTCCTTTCTAGCGGGGGAACAGATACGCAGTATTTT	CASSLLSSGGTDTQYF
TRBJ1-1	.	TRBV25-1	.	TGTGCCAGCAGTGAAACCCGCCCGGGACATCCTGAAGCTTTCTTT	CASSETRPGHPEAFF
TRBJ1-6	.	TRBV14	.	TGTGCCAGCAGCTCGCTTACCTATAATTCACTCCTCCACTTT	CASSSLTYNSLLHF
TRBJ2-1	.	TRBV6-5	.	TGTGCCAGCAGTTACCCCCCAGATGAGCAGTTCTTC	CASSYPPDEQFF
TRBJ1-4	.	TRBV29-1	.	TGCAGCGTACGCTACTCCGGTGGTGAAAAACTGTTTTTT	CSVRYSGGEKLFF
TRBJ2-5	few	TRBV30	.	TGTGCCTGGAGTGTGGCAGGAGAGACCCAGTACTTC	CAWSVAGETQYF